The 2 T cell receptor beta chains given below trace back to one sample, sequenced in a study of shared clonotypes between healthy human individuals. Profiled with immunoSEQ multiplex PCR; TCRdb holds only in-frame clones, not every one. The table includes roughly 480,000 clones, roughly 85% detected once. The sequenced sample consisted of PBMCs. All receptors derive from a woman aged 40 to 49 in good health. Some clones in this sample may be carry-over from other donors' samples.

Concerning this clone itself: This sample includes further DNA sequences coding for the same CDR3. The J gene is TRBJ2-5, the V gene TRBV5-4; D is undetermined. The CDR3 loop spans 13 amino acids. The germline gives CDR1 SGHNT, CDR2 YYREEE (reference sequence). Trimming shortened V by 5 bases and J by 1 base, and 9 bases separated the two germline ends. DNA for the CDR3: TGTGCCAGCAGTCGAGACTTCCAAGAGACCCAGTACTTC. Protein product: CASSRDFQETQYF.

The table lists this clone with a few counts. J is TRBJ2-6 and V is TRBV18; D is unresolved. The CDR3 is 16 residues long. Trimming left V 6 bases short and J 1 base short, with 13 bases between. Per germline, CDR1 KGHSH and CDR2 LQKENI. The DNA for the CDR3 is TGTGCCAGCTCCCGGGCGTACAGTTCTGGGGCCAACGTCCTGACTTTC. Its protein is CASSRAYSSGANVLTF.